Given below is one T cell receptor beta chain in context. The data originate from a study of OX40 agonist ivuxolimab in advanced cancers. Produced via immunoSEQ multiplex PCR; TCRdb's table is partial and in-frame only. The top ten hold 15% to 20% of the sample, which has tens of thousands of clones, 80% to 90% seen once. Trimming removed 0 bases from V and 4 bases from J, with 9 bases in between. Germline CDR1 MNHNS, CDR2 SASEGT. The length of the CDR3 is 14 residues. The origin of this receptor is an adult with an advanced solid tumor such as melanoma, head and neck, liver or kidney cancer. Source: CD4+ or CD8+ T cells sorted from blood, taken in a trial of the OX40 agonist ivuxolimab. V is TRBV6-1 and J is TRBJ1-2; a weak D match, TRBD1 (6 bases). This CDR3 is CASSEAPQGYGYTF. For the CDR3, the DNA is TGTGCCAGCAGTGAAGCCCCACAGGGCTATGGCTACACCTTC.